One and the same sample provided the 5 T cell receptor beta chains below, sequenced in a study of TIL therapy for anti-PD-1-resistant metastatic lung cancer. This was the immunoSEQ v3 assay. The table came from immunoSEQ multiplex PCR; TCRdb's copy has only in-frame clones and leaves some out. This sample has 25,000 to 30,000 clones, with 55% to 80% found just once. Described time point: pre-treatment sample, taken before nivolumab and TIL therapy. The tumor samples were excised metastases, mostly pleural nodules or supraclavicular lymph nodes. This specimen consisted of tumor tissue, obtained at baseline. These receptor sequences come from a person between 30 and 80 years old with non-small cell lung cancer.

This chain joins TRBV10-2 and TRBJ2-3, with a weak D call TRBD2 (6 bases). The V end was cut by 6 bases, the J end by 6 bases, with 7 bases between. The CDR3 runs 11 residues. Germline CDR1 reads WSHSY; CDR2 reads SAAADI. For the CDR3, the DNA is TGCGCCAGCAGCCGGGGGGATACGCAGTATTTT. Its protein is CASSRGDTQYF.

The table lists this clone with a few counts. V usage is TRBV7-9 and J usage is TRBJ1-1, with a tentative D call TRBD1 (5 bases). The V gene lost 10 bases and the J gene lost 1 base, with 13 bases spanning the gap. The CDR3 spans 13 residues. Germline loops: CDR1 SEHNR, CDR2 FQNEAQ (reference sequence). The CDR3 coding sequence is TGTGCCACCCCCCGGGACGGGAACACTGAAGCTTTCTTT. It translates to CATPRDGNTEAFF.

V gene TRBV6-1 combines with J gene TRBJ2-1, with 14 bases aligning to TRBD2. The CDR3 extends over 15 amino acids. V trimming: 3 bases; J trimming: 7 bases; junction bases outside the gene matches: 2. Germline V CDR1 and CDR2: MNHNS, SASEGT. DNA of the CDR3: TGTGCCAGCAGTGACCGACTAGCGGGGGGGAATGAGCAGTTCTTC. As protein: CASSDRLAGGNEQFF.

J is TRBJ2-5 and V is TRBV9; TRBD2 agrees at 11 bases. The CDR3 loop spans 17 amino acids. The germline gives CDR1 SGDLS, CDR2 YYNGEE. V shed 4 bases and J 4 bases; nucleotides not matched to a gene: 12. The CDR3 coding sequence is TGTGCCAGCAGCCCCACTTCGGGGCTAGCGGGGGGAGAGACCCAGTACTTC. This encodes CASSPTSGLAGGETQYF.

The chain combines TRBV7-4 with TRBJ2-1; 10 bases map to TRBD2. There are 17 residues in the CDR3. Germline-derived CDR1 and CDR2 are SGHVT and SQSDAQ. V lost 8 bases and J lost 8; bases outside the gene matches: 18. The CDR3 reads CASPRARLAGADHEQFF. As DNA, the CDR3 is TGTGCCAGCCCCCGCGCTCGGCTAGCGGGGGCCGACCATGAGCAGTTCTTC.